The 28 T cell receptor beta chains below come from one sample, sequenced in a study of radiotherapy plus CTLA-4 blockade in lung cancer. Clones were sequenced by immunoSEQ multiplex PCR, and TCRdb holds only the in-frame ones, with some missing. The sample records 65,000 to 100,000 clones, less than 90% being singletons. Sequencing was performed on peripheral blood, taken from a patient treated with radiotherapy plus ipilimumab. The receptor set was obtained from a human donor with non-small cell lung cancer who had stable disease on radiotherapy plus ipilimumab.

The gene calls are TRBV28 and TRBJ2-1; no clear D. This CDR3 region has 17 residues. V gave up 4 bases and J gave up 3 bases, with 19 bases separating them. Looked up from germline, CDR1 is MDHEN and CDR2 is SYDVKM. The CDR3 region is CASSSPISAINYNEQFF. The CDR3 DNA sequence: TGTGCCAGCAGTTCCCCGATTTCAGCGATAAACTACAATGAGCAGTTCTTC.

The chain couples TRBV11-2 to TRBJ2-2; 7 bases fit TRBD2. V dropped 3 bases and J dropped 11; count of bases not matched to a gene: 6. CDR3 size: 13 residues. CDR1 is SGHAT, CDR2 FQNNGV, per germline. CDR3 region: CASSLGGNRELFF. CDR3 nucleotides: TGTGCCAGCAGCTTGGGAGGGAACAGAGAGCTGTTTTTT.

The CDR3 DNA follows: TGTGCCAGCACCCCCGGGACAAAAGAGACCCAGTACTTC. Translating gives CASTPGTKETQYF. The rearrangement joins TRBV7-7 to TRBJ2-5; D is possibly TRBD1 (6 bases). Germline CDR1 and CDR2: SSHAT and FNYEAQ (reference sequence). The CDR3 has 13 amino acids. Trimming removed 7 bases at V and 3 bases at J, with 12 bases between.

This chain links TRBV28 with TRBJ1-5, with D unresolved. The CDR3 spans 13 residues. Germline CDR1 reads MDHEN; CDR2 reads SYDVKM. Trimming took 3 bases from V and 2 from J, leaving 5 bases between them. Here the CDR3 reads CASSLDGNQPQHF. CDR3 sequence (DNA): TGTGCCAGCAGTTTGGACGGCAATCAGCCCCAGCATTTT.

Written as DNA, the CDR3 is TGTGCCAGCAGCCGTAGACAGGATAGCTATGGCTACACCTTC. Translation: CASSRRQDSYGYTF. The J gene is TRBJ1-2, the V gene TRBV5-6; perhaps TRBD1 as D (6 bases). V lost 4 bases to trimming and J lost 4 bases, with 14 bases between them. Looked up from germline, CDR1 is SGHDT and CDR2 is YYEEEE. There are 14 residues in the CDR3.

V is TRBV4-2 and J is TRBJ2-1; a possible D gene is TRBD2 (6 bases). CDR3 length equals 18 residues. CDR1 is LGHNA and CDR2 is YNFKEQ in the germline V gene. The V end lost 0 bases, the J end lost 4 bases, and 19 bases lay between the germline ends. In DNA, the CDR3 is TGTGCCAGCAGCCAAGATTGGGAGGCGTCCCGGGGATACAATGAGCAGTTCTTC. Amino acids: CASSQDWEASRGYNEQFF.

The chain couples TRBV25-1 to TRBJ1-2; D is ambiguous. The CDR3 is 11 amino acids. V was pared by 1 base and J by 8 bases, with 5 bases between. Germline values: CDR1 MGHDK, CDR2 SYGVNS. CDR3 residues: CASSESRGYTF. CDR3 nucleotides: TGTGCCAGCAGTGAATCTCGGGGCTACACCTTC.

The CDR3 nucleotides read TGTGCCAGCAGCTCCTCGGACAGGGGGAACACTGAAGCTTTCTTT. It codes for CASSSSDRGNTEAFF. The chain couples TRBV7-9 to TRBJ1-1; 9 bases agree with TRBD1. Losses at the gene ends were 4 bases for V and 1 base for J; bases not matched to a gene: 4. Germline-derived CDR1 and CDR2 are SEHNR and FQNEAQ (reference sequence). The CDR3 is made up of 15 amino acids.

This chain uses TRBV6-1 with TRBJ1-3, with D unclear. Per germline, CDR1 MNHNS and CDR2 SASEGT. The V end lost 2 bases, the J end lost 0 bases, and 8 bases lay between the germline ends. This CDR3 contains 15 residues. CDR3 DNA: TGTGCCAGCAGTGAATGGGTGAGCTCTGGAAACACCATATATTTT. It translates to CASSEWVSSGNTIYF.

The genes are TRBV9 and TRBJ2-4; no clear D gene. Per germline, CDR1 SGDLS and CDR2 YYNGEE. This CDR3 is 12 amino acids long. The V and J ends lost 2 bases and 6 bases respectively, with 6 bases between them. The CDR3 loop is CASSVSGNIQYF. CDR3 sequence (DNA): TGTGCCAGCAGCGTGTCGGGAAACATTCAGTACTTC.

This clone appeared a single time. This rearrangement joins TRBV6-5 to TRBJ2-4, with D unresolved. Trimming took 7 bases from V and 1 from J, leaving 8 bases between them. This CDR3 has 13 amino acids. CDR1 is MNHEY, CDR2 SVGAGI, per germline. The CDR3 reads CASTLGAKNIQYF. CDR3 in DNA: TGTGCCAGCACCCTCGGGGCCAAAAACATTCAGTACTTC.

V and J are TRBV7-2 and TRBJ1-4; D call uncertain. The CDR3 runs 15 residues. Trimming removed 3 bases at V and 2 bases at J, with 10 bases between. Germline CDR1 is SGHTA and CDR2 is FQGNSA. DNA for the CDR3: TGTGCCAGCAGCTTGTTCGGGGTGACTAATGAAAAACTGTTTTTT. Translating gives CASSLFGVTNEKLFF.

V usage is TRBV20-1 and J usage is TRBJ2-7; D not certain. The CDR3 sequence is 9 residues long. Germline V gene data show CDR1 as DFQATT and CDR2 as SNEGSKA (reference sequence). Trimming took 5 bases from V and 6 from J, leaving 5 bases between them. CDR3 region: CSASLEQYF. The CDR3 DNA is TGCAGTGCTTCGCTCGAGCAGTACTTC.

J is TRBJ1-1 and V is TRBV29-1; D is unresolved. The CDR3 length is 11 residues. Trimming pared 5 bases from V and 5 bases from J, leaving 9 bases between. From germline, CDR1 is SQVTM and CDR2 ANQGSEA. The CDR3 here is CSVREVTEAFF. CDR3 sequence (DNA): TGCAGCGTTCGCGAGGTGACTGAAGCTTTCTTT.

The chain recombines TRBV20-1 with TRBJ2-7; D gene unclear. V gave up 6 bases and J gave up 6 bases, with 9 bases separating them. From germline, CDR1 is DFQATT and CDR2 SNEGSKA (reference sequence). This CDR3 is built from 10 residues. In nucleotides, the CDR3 is TGCAGTGCCCTAACTTTCGAGCAGTACTTC. Its protein product is CSALTFEQYF.

Of note for this clone: Within the sample, other DNA sequences also encode this same CDR3. The rearrangement links TRBV14 to TRBJ1-1; D unresolved. The CDR3 covers 13 residues. Trimming stripped 1 base from V and 0 bases from J, with 3 bases between. The germline V gene encodes CDR1 SGHDN and CDR2 FVKESK. The CDR3 spells CASSQALNTEAFF. In DNA form, the CDR3 reads TGTGCCAGCAGCCAAGCACTGAACACTGAAGCTTTCTTT.

The rearrangement joins TRBV11-2 to TRBJ1-1; 8 bases fit TRBD1. The V segment lost 4 bases and the J segment 1 base; nucleotides outside the gene matches: 11. The germline gives CDR1 SGHAT, CDR2 FQNNGV. The CDR3 is 17 amino acids. The CDR3 DNA reads TGTGCCAGCAGCTCCCGAAATACGGGACAGGAGAACACTGAAGCTTTCTTT. This sequence encodes CASSSRNTGQENTEAFF.

V usage is TRBV28 and J usage is TRBJ1-4, with D possibly TRBD1 on 6 matching bases. Trimming pared 3 bases from V and 8 bases from J, leaving 16 bases between. CDR1 MDHEN and CDR2 SYDVKM come from the germline V gene. The CDR3 covers 15 residues. This CDR3 is CASSFGGGGKEKLFF. Written as DNA, the CDR3 is TGTGCCAGCAGTTTCGGAGGGGGAGGGAAAGAAAAACTGTTTTTT.

This chain connects TRBV7-3 to TRBJ2-4; D possibly corresponds to TRBD1 (6 bases). Trimming took 0 bases from V and 2 from J, leaving 11 bases between them. Germline lookup yields CDR1 SGHTA and CDR2 FQGTGA. The CDR3 consists of 16 residues. The CDR3 nucleotides read TGTGCCAGCAGCTTAACCTCACAGGGACCCAAAAACATTCAGTACTTC. Translation gives CASSLTSQGPKNIQYF.

This chain connects TRBV19 to TRBJ2-1; D perhaps matches TRBD2 (6 bases). CDR3 length: 15 residues. V gave up 1 base and J gave up 2 bases, with 9 bases separating them. CDR1 is LNHDA and CDR2 is SQIVND in the germline V gene (reference sequence). The CDR3 DNA follows: TGTGCCAGTAGTATAGGCTGGGGGGCCTACAATGAGCAGTTCTTC. Translated: CASSIGWGAYNEQFF.

The chain links TRBV27 to TRBJ1-6; perhaps TRBD1 as D (5 bases). Germline V gene data show CDR1 as MNHEY and CDR2 as SMNVEV (reference sequence). CDR3 length equals 13 residues. The V gene lost 5 bases and the J gene lost 5 bases, with 7 bases spanning the gap. For the CDR3, the DNA is TGTGCCAGCAGTGACAGTCATAATTCACCCCTCCACTTT. This encodes CASSDSHNSPLHF.

CDR3: CASSLGRPNTEAFF. In DNA form, the CDR3 reads TGTGCCAGCAGTTTGGGGCGACCTAACACTGAAGCTTTCTTT. The chain has TRBV28 and TRBJ1-1; perhaps TRBD1 as D (5 bases). Germline values: CDR1 MDHEN, CDR2 SYDVKM. Between the trimmed V and J ends, which lost 3 bases and 2 bases, there was a span of 10 bases. The CDR3 length is 14 residues.

This chain uses TRBV5-5 with TRBJ2-7, with D possibly called TRBD1 or TRBD2 (5 bases each). Trimming left V 2 bases short and J 0 bases short, with 12 bases between. The germline V gene encodes CDR1 SGHKS and CDR2 YYEKEE (reference sequence). The CDR3 contains 15 residues. Here the CDR3 reads CASSFSGPSSYEQYF. CDR3 DNA: TGTGCCAGCAGCTTTTCGGGACCTAGCTCCTACGAGCAGTACTTC.

The chain is built from TRBV30 and TRBJ1-6; D not resolved. The length of the CDR3 is 17 residues. Germline values: CDR1 GTSNPN, CDR2 SVGIG (reference sequence). Between the trimmed V and J ends, which lost 4 bases and 7 bases, there was a span of 23 bases. CDR3 in amino acids: CAWKETRTDRKNSPLHF. CDR3 in DNA: TGTGCCTGGAAGGAAACTAGGACCGATAGAAAGAATTCACCCCTCCACTTT.

This chain connects TRBV20-1 to TRBJ2-7; D is uncertain. The V gene lost 5 bases and the J gene lost 3 bases, with 5 bases spanning the gap. The CDR3 sequence is 10 residues long. Germline V gene lookup returns CDR1 DFQATT and CDR2 SNEGSKA (reference sequence). The CDR3 region is CSAANYEQYF. The CDR3 bases are TGCAGTGCTGCAAACTACGAGCAGTACTTC.

This clone was observed a single time. The sample has other DNA sequences that encode this CDR3 too. The chain joins TRBV5-1 to TRBJ2-7; no firm D call. CDR3 length equals 13 residues. Per the germline V gene, CDR1 is SGHRS and CDR2 is YFSETQ. With 2 bases removed from V and 1 base from J, the gap between germline ends came to 7 bases. The CDR3 protein is CASSLGSSYEQYF. The CDR3 DNA follows: TGCGCCAGCAGCTTAGGCAGTTCCTACGAGCAGTACTTC.

This clone occurred once. V is TRBV15 and J is TRBJ2-5; the D gene is possibly TRBD2 (5 bases). Germline V gives CDR1 LNHNV, CDR2 YYDKDF (reference sequence). The CDR3 loop spans 13 amino acids. Trimming took 9 bases from V and 3 from J, leaving 14 bases between them. Here the CDR3 DNA reads TGTGCCACGTGGGGAGCCGGGGAAGAGACCCAGTACTTC. Its protein product is CATWGAGEETQYF.

The J gene is TRBJ1-5, the V gene TRBV7-2; D might be TRBD1 (6 bases). The germline CDR1 and CDR2 sequences are SGHTA and FQGNSA. The CDR3 spans 14 residues. The V end lost 7 bases, the J end lost 7 bases, and 17 bases lay between the germline ends. CDR3 coding DNA: TGTGCCAGCACCTTGGGGTCAGGGGCCCAGCCCCAGCATTTT. As protein: CASTLGSGAQPQHF.